The clone carrying this T cell receptor beta chain has a handful of counts. The data belong to a study of T-cell memory formation after mild COVID-19. TCRdb reprocessed the 5' RACE reads with MiXCR, giving one entry per CDR3 protein. The sample shows over 70,000 distinct CDR3 sequences, about 15% of them seen only once. The length of the CDR3 is 15 residues. The germline V gene has CDR1 SNHLY and CDR2 FYNNEI. V was clipped by 3 bases and J by 2 bases, with 14 bases between them. This TCR was sampled from a man aged 18 to 29 who had mild COVID-19 (a few samples of this study predate the infection). Cell type and time point are not known. This sequence joins TRBV2 and TRBJ2-7; possibly TRBD1 for D (5 bases). Sequencing used PBMCs or a T cell subset sorted from them (not recorded which). The CDR3, as DNA: TGTGCCAGCAGTGACCCTAGGGGTTGGGCCTACGAGCAGTACTTC. This sequence encodes CASSDPRGWAYEQYF. The complete variable domain, with remaining parts taken from reference TRBV2 and TRBJ2-7, reads EPEVTQTPSHQVTQMGQEVILRCVPISNHLYFYWYRQILGQKVEFLVSFYNNEISEKSEIFDDQFSVERPDGSNFTLKIRSTKLEDSAMYFCASSDPRGWAYEQYFGPGTRLTVT.